The next 19 T cell receptor beta chains were all read from a single sample in a study of T cells after yellow fever vaccination. TCRdb itself ran the 5' RACE reads through MiXCR, one entry per CDR3 protein. Of 250,000 to 400,000 distinct CDR3 sequences listed, approximately 4.3% were seen once; the top ten hold roughly 19%. This material consisted of PBMCs, taken 15 days after the yellow fever booster vaccination. These receptors were collected from a man aged 18 to 35 who received the YFV17D yellow fever vaccine.

The chain uses TRBV5-1 and TRBJ2-1, with D hard to call. Per germline, CDR1 SGHRS and CDR2 YFSETQ. This CDR3 region has 16 residues. Trimming shortened V by 0 bases and J by 6 bases, and 16 bases separated the two germline ends. The CDR3 nucleotides read TGCGCCAGCAGCTTGGGTGTTAGAGGTTTTGCCAATGAGCAGTTCTTC. As protein: CASSLGVRGFANEQFF.

This clonotype was picked up many times. The chain links TRBV6-5 to TRBJ2-3, with a tentative D call TRBD1 (6 bases). Germline CDR1 MNHEY, CDR2 SVGAGI. The CDR3 runs to 16 residues. The V and J ends lost 5 bases and 1 base respectively, with 16 bases between them. The CDR3 nucleotides are TGTGCCAGCAGTCTAAACAGGGAATGGGGCACAGATACGCAGTATTTT. This gives the protein CASSLNREWGTDTQYF.

J is TRBJ1-1 and V is TRBV7-2; D not resolved. The CDR3 has 15 residues. CDR1 and CDR2 (germline): SGHTA, FQGNSA. Trimming left V 1 base short and J 1 base short, with 10 bases between. The CDR3: CASSLDGIPNTEAFF. The DNA for the CDR3 is TGTGCCAGCAGCTTAGATGGGATCCCGAACACTGAAGCTTTCTTT.

This clonotype appeared many times. The rearrangement links TRBV9 to TRBJ1-4; tentative D call: TRBD1 (5 bases). Germline V gives CDR1 SGDLS, CDR2 YYNGEE. With 2 bases removed from V and 7 bases from J, the gap between germline ends came to 18 bases. The length of the CDR3 is 16 residues. CDR3 loop: CASSVSPGWGSEKLFF. The CDR3 nucleotides are TGTGCCAGCAGCGTCAGTCCGGGGTGGGGGAGTGAAAAACTGTTTTTT. Supplemented by reference TRBV9 and TRBJ1-4, the full variable domain reads DSGVTQTPKHLITATGQRVTLRCSPRSGDLSVYWYQQSLDQGLQFLIQYYNGEERAKGNILERFSAQQFPDLHSELNLSSLELGDSALYFCASSVSPGWGSEKLFFGSGTQLSVL.

This clonotype has more than one count but fewer than ten. This chain uses TRBV6-5 with TRBJ2-7, with D unclear. The CDR3 is 13 amino acids. Looked up from germline, CDR1 is MNHEY and CDR2 is SVGAGI. The V gene lost 8 bases and the J gene lost 6 bases, with 17 bases spanning the gap. This chain's CDR3 is CASGLSKGSEQYF. CDR3 coding DNA: TGTGCCAGCGGGTTAAGCAAGGGCTCCGAGCAGTACTTC.

The chain uses TRBV18 and TRBJ1-5; TRBD1 agrees at 7 bases. Per the germline V gene, CDR1 is KGHSH and CDR2 is LQKENI. This CDR3 comprises 15 residues. The junction had 8 bases not matched to a gene; V was cut back by 4 bases and J by 5 bases. The CDR3 nucleotides are TGTGCCAGCTCACTCGGGAGGGGGCAATATCAGCCCCAGCATTTT. Protein sequence: CASSLGRGQYQPQHF.

This clonotype was picked up a small number of times. The rearrangement joins TRBV24-1 to TRBJ2-1; 9 bases are a match to TRBD1. CDR3 length: 14 residues. The J segment lost 5 bases and the V segment lost 3 bases, leaving 1 base of the junction unmatched. Germline CDR1 KGHDR, CDR2 SFDVKD. The CDR3 sequence: CATSDRTGDNEQFF. The CDR3 bases are TGTGCCACCAGTGATAGGACAGGGGACAATGAGCAGTTCTTC.

This clonotype has only one observation. The V gene is TRBV4-3, the J gene TRBJ1-3; D not certain. Trimming removed 3 bases at V and 0 bases at J, with 6 bases between. CDR3 size: 14 residues. The germline V gene encodes CDR1 LGHNA and CDR2 YSLEER. The DNA of the CDR3 is TGCGCCAGCAGCCAGGGATACTCTGGAAACACCATATATTTT. It is translated as CASSQGYSGNTIYF.

In this sample, this clonotype turned up many times. V gene TRBV5-1 combines with J gene TRBJ2-7; 9 bases fit TRBD1. V gave up 4 bases and J gave up 4 bases; unmatched junction bases: 9. The CDR3 covers 15 residues. Germline V gives CDR1 SGHRS, CDR2 YFSETQ. The CDR3 spells CASSDPGQGAYEQYF. The CDR3 region has the DNA TGCGCCAGCAGCGACCCGGGACAGGGCGCGTACGAGCAGTACTTC. Complete variable domain (other parts from reference TRBV5-1 and TRBJ2-7): KAGVTQTPRYLIKTRGQQVTLSCSPISGHRSVSWYQQTPGQGLQFLFEYFSETQRNKGNFPGRFSGRQFSNSRSEMNVSTLELGDSALYLCASSDPGQGAYEQYFGPGTRLTVT.

The rearrangement uses TRBV20-1 and TRBJ2-5; D could derive from TRBD1 or TRBD2 (5 bases each). CDR1 DFQATT and CDR2 SNEGSKA come from the germline V gene (reference sequence). Trimming removed 6 bases at V and 2 bases at J, with 13 bases between. The CDR3 runs to 13 residues. CDR3 in amino acids: CSAGVRGQETQYF. The CDR3, as DNA: TGCAGTGCAGGGGTACGGGGTCAAGAGACCCAGTACTTC.

This clonotype was detected ten times or more. This chain joins TRBV29-1 and TRBJ2-2; D might be TRBD2 (6 bases). CDR1 and CDR2 (germline): SQVTM, ANQGSEA. This CDR3 is 14 amino acids long. The V end was cut by 3 bases, the J end by 2 bases, with 10 bases between. The CDR3: CSVDPGENTGELFF. The CDR3 nucleotides are TGCAGCGTTGACCCGGGGGAAAACACCGGGGAGCTGTTTTTT.

The table lists this clonotype with a few counts. The V and J genes are TRBV5-1 and TRBJ2-3; 9 nucleotides match TRBD2. CDR1 and CDR2 from the germline V gene are SGHRS and YFSETQ. The CDR3 totals 14 residues. The V segment lost 4 bases and the J segment 5 bases; nucleotides outside the gene matches: 5. The CDR3 loop is CASSPVTSGDTQYF. DNA of the CDR3: TGCGCCAGCAGCCCCGTGACTAGCGGAGATACGCAGTATTTT.

The chain employs TRBV5-1 and TRBJ2-5; 9 bases agree with TRBD2. J lost 2 bases, V lost 2 bases, and 4 bases had no gene match. The CDR3 runs to 15 residues. Germline-derived CDR1 and CDR2 are SGHRS and YFSETQ. The DNA of the CDR3 is TGCGCCAGCAGCTTTACCCTAGCGGGACAAGAGACCCAGTACTTC. Its protein product is CASSFTLAGQETQYF.

This clonotype appeared many times. The chain carries TRBV12-3 or TRBV12-4 and TRBJ2-7; 7 bases fit TRBD1. V trimming: 6 bases; J trimming: 2 bases; junction bases outside the gene matches: 7. The CDR3 totals 14 residues. CDR3 protein: CASRPGTATYEQYF. The CDR3 bases are TGTGCCAGCAGACCCGGGACAGCGACCTACGAGCAGTACTTC.

The V gene is TRBV7-2, the J gene TRBJ2-1; 12 bases align to TRBD2. Germline CDR1 and CDR2: SGHTA and FQGNSA. This CDR3 region has 14 residues. The J segment lost 6 bases and the V segment lost 6 bases, leaving 3 bases of the junction unmatched. CDR3 coding DNA: TGTGCCAGCAGTCCTAGCGGGGGGGTCAATGAGCAGTTCTTC. This codes for CASSPSGGVNEQFF.

This clonotype was detected a few times. The J gene is TRBJ1-1, the V gene TRBV7-2; TRBD1 matches 7 bases. This CDR3 is 14 amino acids long. CDR1 SGHTA and CDR2 FQGNSA come from the germline V gene. Trimming cost V 4 bases and J 5 bases; bases outside gene matches: 7. This CDR3 reads CASSSTGVGTEAFF. The CDR3 DNA reads TGTGCCAGCAGCTCAACAGGGGTGGGGACTGAAGCTTTCTTT.

This clonotype showed up just a few times. V usage is TRBV5-1 and J usage is TRBJ1-1, with TRBD1 matching over 9 bases. Trimming at V came to 5 bases and at J to 4 bases, leaving 6 bases not matched to a gene. In germline, CDR1 is SGHRS, CDR2 YFSETQ. The CDR3 has 14 residues. This chain's CDR3 is CASRGQGMSTEAFF. The CDR3 bases are TGCGCCAGCAGAGGACAGGGGATGAGCACTGAAGCTTTCTTT.

The CDR3 spells CARDAGAQSGYGYTF. The CDR3 nucleotides read TGCGCCAGAGATGCCGGGGCCCAGTCGGGCTATGGCTACACCTTC. The V and J genes are TRBV5-1 and TRBJ1-2; TRBD1 is a possible D gene (5 bases). CDR1 and CDR2 from the germline V gene are SGHRS and YFSETQ. Deletions cut 8 bases from V and 4 bases from J, with 21 bases between. This CDR3 region has 15 residues.

In this sample, this clonotype turned up many times. V and J are TRBV27 and TRBJ2-3; 11 bases match TRBD1. The CDR3 spans 16 residues. J lost 5 bases, V lost 4 bases, and 8 bases had no gene match. The germline gives CDR1 MNHEY, CDR2 SMNVEV (reference sequence). This CDR3 reads CASSSRDRGLGDTQYF. As DNA, the CDR3 is TGTGCCAGCAGTTCCCGGGACAGGGGGTTAGGAGATACGCAGTATTTT.